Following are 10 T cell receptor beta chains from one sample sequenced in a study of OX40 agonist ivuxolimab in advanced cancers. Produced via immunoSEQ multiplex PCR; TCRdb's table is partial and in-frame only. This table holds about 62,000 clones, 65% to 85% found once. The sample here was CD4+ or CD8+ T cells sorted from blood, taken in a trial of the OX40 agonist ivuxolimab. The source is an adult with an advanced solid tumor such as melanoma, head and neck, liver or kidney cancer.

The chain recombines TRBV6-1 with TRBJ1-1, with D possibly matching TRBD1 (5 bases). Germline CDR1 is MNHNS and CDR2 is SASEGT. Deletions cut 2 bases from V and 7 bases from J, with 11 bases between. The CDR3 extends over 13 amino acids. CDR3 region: CASSETGVGEAFF. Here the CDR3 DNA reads TGTGCCAGCAGTGAAACGGGGGTGGGTGAAGCTTTCTTT.

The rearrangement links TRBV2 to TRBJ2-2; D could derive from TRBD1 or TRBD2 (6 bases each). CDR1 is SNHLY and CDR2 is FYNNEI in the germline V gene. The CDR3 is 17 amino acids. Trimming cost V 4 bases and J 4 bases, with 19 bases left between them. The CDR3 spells CASSGAGARGSTGELFF. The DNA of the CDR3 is TGTGCCAGCAGTGGAGCAGGGGCACGGGGGAGCACCGGGGAGCTGTTTTTT.

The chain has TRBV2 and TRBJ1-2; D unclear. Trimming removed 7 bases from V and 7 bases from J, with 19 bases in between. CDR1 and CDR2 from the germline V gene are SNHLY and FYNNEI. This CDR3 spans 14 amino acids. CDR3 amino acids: CASTLGPNFGGYTF. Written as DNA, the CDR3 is TGTGCCAGCACCCTTGGACCAAACTTCGGTGGCTACACCTTC.

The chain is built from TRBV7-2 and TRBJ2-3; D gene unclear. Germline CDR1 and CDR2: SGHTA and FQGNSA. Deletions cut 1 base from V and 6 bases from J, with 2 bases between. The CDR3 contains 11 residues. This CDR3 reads CASSLVDTQYF. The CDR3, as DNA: TGTGCCAGCAGCTTAGTGGATACGCAGTATTTT.

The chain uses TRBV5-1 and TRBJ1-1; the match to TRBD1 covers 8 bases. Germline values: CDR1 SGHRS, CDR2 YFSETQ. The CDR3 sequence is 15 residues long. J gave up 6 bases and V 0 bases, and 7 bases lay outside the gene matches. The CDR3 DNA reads TGCGCCAGCAGCTTGGTCCGATTGACAGGGGCTGAAGCTTTCTTT. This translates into CASSLVRLTGAEAFF.

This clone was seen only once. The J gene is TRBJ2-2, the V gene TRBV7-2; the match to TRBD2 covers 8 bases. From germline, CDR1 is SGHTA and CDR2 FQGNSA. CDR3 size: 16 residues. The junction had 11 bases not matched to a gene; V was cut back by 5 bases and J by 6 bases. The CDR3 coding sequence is TGTGCCAGCAGCCTGGGATCGGGGGGGGCCCCCGGGGAGCTGTTTTTT. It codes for CASSLGSGGAPGELFF.

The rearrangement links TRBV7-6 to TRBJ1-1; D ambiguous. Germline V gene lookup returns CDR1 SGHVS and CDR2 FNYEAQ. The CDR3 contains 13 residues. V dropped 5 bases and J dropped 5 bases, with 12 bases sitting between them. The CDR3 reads CASSPALGTEAFF. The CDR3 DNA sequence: TGTGCCAGCAGCCCGGCGCTCGGGACTGAAGCTTTCTTT.

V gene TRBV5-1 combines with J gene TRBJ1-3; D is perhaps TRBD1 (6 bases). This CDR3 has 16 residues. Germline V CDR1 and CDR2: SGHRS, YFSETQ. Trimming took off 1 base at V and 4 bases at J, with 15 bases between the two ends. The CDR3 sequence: CASSLRTGGYGNTIYF. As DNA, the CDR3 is TGCGCCAGCAGCTTGCGTACGGGGGGCTACGGAAACACCATATATTTT.

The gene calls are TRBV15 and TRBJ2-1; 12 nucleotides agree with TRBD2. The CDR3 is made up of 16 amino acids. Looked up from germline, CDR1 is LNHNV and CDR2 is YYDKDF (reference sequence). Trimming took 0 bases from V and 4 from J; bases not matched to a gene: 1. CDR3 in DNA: TGTGCCACCAGCAGAGAGCTAGCGGGGGGGTACAATGAGCAGTTCTTC. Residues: CATSRELAGGYNEQFF.

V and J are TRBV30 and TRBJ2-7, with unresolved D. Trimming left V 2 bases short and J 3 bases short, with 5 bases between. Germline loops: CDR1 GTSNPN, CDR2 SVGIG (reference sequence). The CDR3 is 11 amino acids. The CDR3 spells CAWSSVYEQYF. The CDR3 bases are TGTGCCTGGAGTTCGGTCTACGAGCAGTACTTC.